Following are 15 T cell receptor beta chains from one sample sequenced in a study of blood T cells in healthy people across ages. With a J-beta primer mix and a sample-barcoded 5' primer, a second PCR ran about 7 to 11 cycles. TCRdb called the 5' RACE reads again in MiXCR, with one record for every CDR3 protein. The sample lists hundreds of thousands of distinct CDR3 sequences, roughly three fifths occurring once. The sample consisted of blood. Source of these receptors: a man in his forties in good health.

This chain connects TRBV24-1 to TRBJ1-1, with D possibly being TRBD1 (6 bases). V gave up 4 bases and J gave up 3 bases, with 14 bases separating them. There are 15 residues in the CDR3. Germline V gene data show CDR1 as KGHDR and CDR2 as SFDVKD. The DNA for the CDR3 is TGTGCCACCAGTGACCCCACGAGGGGGTACACTGAAGCTTTCTTT. Its protein product is CATSDPTRGYTEAFF.

The V call is TRBV27, the J call TRBJ1-2, with TRBD1 matching over 7 bases. Trimming cost V 5 bases and J 7 bases; bases outside gene matches: 13. CDR3 length equals 15 residues. In germline, CDR1 is MNHEY, CDR2 SMNVEV (reference sequence). The CDR3 sequence: CASSRGQVADGGYTF. DNA of the CDR3: TGTGCCAGCAGTCGCGGACAGGTCGCGGATGGTGGCTACACCTTC.

The V and J genes are TRBV6-6 and TRBJ2-5; 9 bases match TRBD2. With 6 bases clipped from V and 5 bases from J, the junction kept 7 bases outside the gene matches. CDR1 and CDR2 from the germline V gene are MNHNY and SVGAGI (reference sequence). The CDR3 covers 14 residues. The CDR3 sequence: CASRPTGLAETQYF. CDR3 nucleotides: TGTGCCAGCAGGCCCACCGGACTAGCGGAGACCCAGTACTTC.

The chain employs TRBV27 and TRBJ1-2; D perhaps matches TRBD1 (5 bases). Trimming removed 5 bases at V and 7 bases at J, with 8 bases between. The length of the CDR3 is 11 residues. The germline V gene has CDR1 MNHEY and CDR2 SMNVEV (reference sequence). The CDR3 loop is CASSPGFGYTF. As DNA, the CDR3 is TGTGCCAGCAGTCCAGGGTTTGGCTACACCTTC.

The CDR3 DNA is TGTGCCACCAGTGATTTATCAAGGGGCCAAGAGACCCAGTACTTC. It codes for CATSDLSRGQETQYF. This chain uses TRBV24-1 with TRBJ2-5, with TRBD1 as a possible D gene (5 bases). Germline V gene sequence: CDR1 KGHDR, CDR2 SFDVKD. This CDR3 region has 15 residues. V was clipped by 1 base and J by 1 base, with 9 bases between them.

The J gene is TRBJ2-5, the V gene TRBV28; 10 positions match TRBD2. Germline values: CDR1 MDHEN, CDR2 SYDVKM. The CDR3 is 17 amino acids. J was trimmed by 1 base and V by 10 bases; bases with no gene match: 15. The CDR3 protein is CATTSGRATKTQETQYF. CDR3 nucleotides: TGTGCCACCACCAGCGGGAGGGCGACTAAAACCCAAGAGACCCAGTACTTC.

V gene TRBV20-1 combines with J gene TRBJ2-5; 7 positions match TRBD2. Trimming cost V 0 bases and J 5 bases; bases outside gene matches: 18. Germline V gene sequence: CDR1 DFQATT, CDR2 SNEGSKA (reference sequence). CDR3 length: 18 residues. This CDR3 is CSARDLGAWGGSSETQYF. For the CDR3, the DNA is TGCAGTGCTAGAGATCTCGGGGCTTGGGGGGGGTCCTCGGAGACCCAGTACTTC.

This clonotype has a handful of counts. V usage is TRBV9 and J usage is TRBJ2-7; possible D gene TRBD2, 5 bases. Trimming removed 0 bases at V and 7 bases at J, with 14 bases between. The CDR3 length is 14 residues. The germline CDR1 and CDR2 sequences are SGDLS and YYNGEE. CDR3 in DNA: TGTGCCAGCAGCGTAGCTACTAGGACCAATGAGCAGTACTTC. Protein: CASSVATRTNEQYF.

The chain employs TRBV6-2 or TRBV6-3 and TRBJ1-2; no clear D. CDR1 and CDR2 (germline): MNHEY, SVGEGT. V lost 6 bases and J lost 5, with 13 bases in between. This CDR3 region has 13 residues. CDR3 loop: CASSLLGVYGYTF. The CDR3 DNA reads as TGTGCCAGCAGCCTCCTCGGGGTTTATGGCTACACCTTC.

The rearrangement uses TRBV7-2 and TRBJ2-7; D is ambiguous. Trimming shortened V by 1 base and J by 2 bases, and 6 bases separated the two germline ends. This CDR3 comprises 13 residues. Germline V CDR1 and CDR2: SGHTA, FQGNSA. The CDR3 loop is CASSLGYAYEQYF. CDR3 DNA sequence: TGTGCCAGCAGCTTAGGGTACGCCTACGAGCAGTACTTC.

The chain combines TRBV15 with TRBJ2-1, with 7 nucleotides matching TRBD2. CDR3 size: 16 residues. From germline, CDR1 is LNHNV and CDR2 YYDKDF (reference sequence). The J segment lost 5 bases and the V segment lost 0 bases, leaving 7 bases of the junction unmatched. CDR3 protein: CATSRDLGLENNEQFF. The CDR3 coding sequence is TGTGCCACCAGCAGAGATCTCGGACTAGAGAACAATGAGCAGTTCTTC.

V gene TRBV11-1 combines with J gene TRBJ2-1, with TRBD2 identical over 12 bases. The V gene end was trimmed by 2 bases and the J gene end by 1 base; junction bases not matched to a gene: 15. The CDR3 runs 21 residues. The germline V gene has CDR1 SGHAT and CDR2 FQDESV (reference sequence). DNA of the CDR3: TGTGCCAGCAGCTTACGTCCCTCTAGCGGGAGGGACCACAGTTCCTACAATGAGCAGTTCTTC. Translation: CASSLRPSSGRDHSSYNEQFF.

DNA of the CDR3: TGTGCCAGCAGCGTCCAGGGGGTCCGAGAGTCACCCCTCCACTTT. Translating gives CASSVQGVRESPLHF. This chain joins TRBV9 and TRBJ1-6, with 7 bases aligning to TRBD1. The CDR3 is 15 residues long. Germline V gene lookup returns CDR1 SGDLS and CDR2 YYNGEE. Trimming at V came to 2 bases and at J to 10 bases, leaving 9 bases not matched to a gene.

Comment on this clonotype: A read error may account for a junction end that differs from germline. J is TRBJ2-3 and V is TRBV7-2; 10 nucleotides line up with TRBD2. The CDR3 is made up of 15 amino acids. Germline assignment: CDR1 SGHTA and CDR2 FQGNSA. CDR3 residues: CAGSFNSGGTDTQYF. CDR3 nucleotide sequence: TGTGCCGGCAGCTTCAATAGCGGGGGGACAGATACGCAGTATTTT. Based on the CDR3 plus reference TRBV7-2 and TRBJ2-3, the full variable domain is GAGVSQSPSNKVTEKGKDVELRCDPISGHTALYWYRQSLGQGLEFLIYFQGNSAPDKSGLPSDRFSAERTGGSVSTLTIQRTQQEDSAVYLCAGSFNSGGTDTQYFGPGTRLTVL.

This clonotype has only a few counts. V and J are TRBV7-3 and TRBJ2-5; 7 bases line up with TRBD1. The DNA matches TRBJ2-7 better at its end, which makes the J call doubtful. Germline V gene data show CDR1 as SGHTA and CDR2 as FQGTGA. The CDR3 loop spans 14 amino acids. The CDR3 DNA sequence: TGTGCCAGCAGCTCACAGGGGCGGCTCGGCGAGCAGTACTTC. Its protein product is CASSSQGRLGEQYF.